This T cell receptor (beta chain) was captured in a study of T cell repertoires in cytomegalovirus infection. V lost 3 bases and J lost 10, with 10 bases in between. Germline assignment: CDR1 MNHNS and CDR2 SASEGT. The CDR3 loop spans 12 amino acids. This clonotype has only a few counts. Its cognate antigen is unknown. One entry per CDR3 protein, called by TCRdb with MiXCR from the reads. Of a few hundred thousand distinct CDR3 sequences listed, roughly 42% are singletons. The chain is built from TRBV6-1 and TRBJ1-3, with no clear D. Specimen: cultured PBMCs, collected from culture after CMV antigen stimulation. This receptor was obtained from a human donor in good health (CMV status not recorded). Some clones in this sample may be carry-over from other donors' samples. The CDR3 here is CASSDRPATIYF. The CDR3 nucleotides are TGTGCCAGCAGTGACCGACCGGCGACCATATATTTT.